This T cell receptor (beta chain) emerged from a study of cytomegalovirus exposure and HLA in healthy donors (dated by TCRdb to the late 2010s). For the wider study: According to an earlier analysis of 550 to 700 of the donors, 150 million to 200 million T cells yielded some 120 million unique TCR beta sequences and 276 Gb of sequence data. Roughly 300 gigabases of sequencing data and approximately 93 million unique TCR sequences were included in an early release covering roughly 700 HLA-typed donors. Among the roughly 400 genotyped donors, 75% to 90% belonged to the genetic ancestry cluster associated with self-reported Caucasian donors. The aim of the study was to test whether cataloging public T cell receptors could identify signatures of past pathogen exposure. The study used immunosequencing to profile the T cell repertoires of 666 subjects and linked those repertoires to cytomegalovirus serostatus. A separate validation cohort of about 110 different subjects was used in addition to the approximately 610-subject first cohort. To predict cytomegalovirus infection status, the study combined high-throughput TCR immunosequencing, statistical association of individual TCRs with disease status, and machine learning. A later analysis re-examined previously published TCR beta repertoires from roughly 650 donors and added high-resolution HLA genotyping to investigate patterns of TCR occurrence. Rather than drawing on any new phenotypic data, the later analysis identified candidate immune exposures from TCR beta sequences and the way those sequences occurred across donors. To decide whether each TCR beta V gene segment behaved as functional or pseudogenic, an earlier analysis of some 600 of the donors relied on high-throughput TCR beta sequencing. Alongside the repertoire data, information on donor age, sex, ethnicity and CMV serostatus was compiled. A later genetic analysis took genome-wide SNP genotypes for about 55% of the 666 donors and used that subset as a discovery cohort. All discovery cohort repertoires had been generated using a single sequencing platform. Class I and class II HLA loci were covered by the typing at four-digit resolution. The number of donors typed differed by locus, with about 629-640 for A, B, C, DRB1 and DQB1, over 500 for DQA1, 606 for DPA1, and some 440 for DPB1. Four to six DR-DQ haplotypes were handled as single units for association and clustering, since linkage in the cohort was strong. On average, around 230,000 unique TCR beta nucleotide sequences were sequenced per donor among a few hundred genotyped donors of the cohort, with roughly a sixth of those sequences being non-productive. Points the paper makes about the study in general: Strong co-occurrence of HLA alleles, especially DR and DQ, made assigning TCR associations to individual alleles difficult. In a later analysis, HLA-associated TCR beta chains showed more clonal expansion and lower generation probabilities than non-associated chains that were equally common. In a later analysis, several top co-occurrence clusters were reported to appear linked to parvovirus B19, influenza, CMV and Epstein-Barr virus. Broadly in line with IMGT annotations, most TCR beta V segments showed up in productive rearrangements about 87% or about 30% of the time in an earlier analysis of 450 to 600 of the donors. CMV serostatus was the only immune exposure information available for the cohort. A later genetic analysis reported fewer N-insertions in productive TCRs among donors in an Asian-associated ancestry cluster than the roughly 690-donor mean. The classifier was reported to diagnose cytomegalovirus status with high specificity and sensitivity in both the original and validation cohorts. Presence/absence analyses assumed roughly uniform sequencing depth across donors, an assumption that may not hold. Specific HLA alleles were associated with over 15,000 TCR beta sequences at a false discovery rate of 0.05 in a later analysis. The authors suggested that the approach could potentially be generalized to other disease states and immunological phenotypes. In vitro tests confirmed that a few of the cytomegalovirus-associated TCR beta chains recognize cytomegalovirus antigens. The study listed approximately 160 TCR beta chains as associated with cytomegalovirus. According to a later analysis, TCR association rates differed among HLA loci, with DRB1 alleles showing the most associated TCRs and HLA-C alleles showing the fewest. Because the 87-base-pair reads could not distinguish some IMGT-functional V segments, including TRBV6-2 and TRBV6-3, those segments were excluded. In a later genetic analysis, a missense DCLRE1C variant was associated with V-gene and J-gene trimming of TCR beta chains, and the association was replicated in an independent cohort. HLA typing was unavailable for some donors at each locus, so association tests used only the typed subset. A cluster of highly shared sequence variants was judged likely to represent a technical artifact of the sequencing pipeline. Most TCR sequences were observed very rarely across donors, whereas some public TCRs were present in many individuals. Because counts were too low, roughly 16 rarely observed V segments, including chromosome 9 orphons, were excluded from the earlier analysis of fewer than 650 of the donors. The cohort was sequenced for TCR beta chains only, and without alpha or paired-chain data the features that could be detected were limited. In a later analysis, most CMV-associated TCR beta chains were found to appear HLA-restricted, with HLA associations seemingly driven largely by CMV exposure. Linkage disequilibrium might explain the correlated functional status among segregating V segments, but an unknown experimental factor could not be excluded. A further reported finding was that TCR beta sequences accurately predicted the HLA-A and HLA-B alleles for most subjects in the first cohort.

Including cysteine and phenylalanine, the CDR3 has 14 amino acids. The only DNA kept is the CDR3, 42 bases in frame from the first base. V was cut back by 2 bases and J by 6 bases, leaving a gap of 14 bases between them. Reading the germline V gene gives CDR1 MNHEY and CDR2 SVGAGI. Library preparation used the immunoSEQ multiplex PCR assay. The multiplex PCR relied on a mix of 60 forward primers for TCR Vbeta segments and 13 reverse primers for TCR Jbeta segments. The CDR3 region of rearranged TCR beta genes was amplified from genomic DNA by a multiplex PCR assay. The Illumina HiSeq System was used to sequence the amplified TCR beta libraries as 87-base-pair reads. Per the authors' processing: A later analysis counted approximately 76 million unique TCR beta chains across the 666 repertoires, and roughly 10 million of these chains were shared by at least two donors. To remove PCR and sequencing errors, raw reads were error-corrected and collapsed into unique sequences using a nearest-neighbor algorithm that merged closely related sequences. Alignment of CDR3 sequences to IMGT reference sequences was used to assign V, D and J gene segments. For a sequence to be retained, a match of at least six nucleotides was required to both a V gene segment and a J gene segment. A rearrangement counted as productive if the CDR3 had no stop codons and remained in frame with V and J, and every other rearrangement counted as non-productive. CDR3 was defined by IMGT convention, running from the second conserved V-encoded cysteine to the conserved J-encoded phenylalanine. The earlier analysis of fewer than 700 of the donors excluded sequences that lacked an unambiguous match to a single V gene segment. An earlier analysis of about 600 of the donors called V segments functional above 56.7% productive rearrangements and segregating when the between-donor standard deviation exceeded 5%. To diagnose cytomegalovirus status from the catalog of TCR beta chain sequences, a statistical classification framework was built. In a later analysis, V and J genes were assigned by comparing TCR nucleotide sequences against IMGT/GENE-DB human TR gene sequences. A later analysis assigned CDR3 sequences and most-parsimonious VDJ recombination scenarios with the TCRdist pipeline. In a later analysis, each TCR beta chain was defined by its CDR3 amino acid sequence together with its V-gene family, and reads lacking a unique V-gene family were excluded. In a later analysis, fewer than 600 highly shared, low-generation-probability nucleotide sequences were removed to address suspected cross-contamination and a sequencing artifact. For each public chain, a later analysis derived a clonal expansion index from normalized ranks of inferred template counts within each repertoire. Generation probabilities in a later analysis came from a VDJ recombination model fitted to out-of-frame rearrangements, and those results were checked against IGoR. A later analysis scored TCR-TCR, TCR-HLA and TCR-CMV co-occurrence with hypergeometric tests, applying a repertoire-size bias correction to TCR pairs. In a later analysis, false discovery rates were estimated by permuting HLA or CMV assignments 20 times. A later analysis grouped co-occurring TCRs with DBSCAN, adding TCRdist sequence similarity when clustering within HLA-allele-positive subsets. Repertoires with fewer than 30,000 or more than 120,000 public chains, plus five repertoires with anomalous nucleotide sharing, were excluded from co-occurrence clustering. What TCRdb holds here is the immuneACCESS table cut down to in-frame rearrangements. Part of the clones is not present; checked against another copy, under half of the missing clones reflect an unresolved V gene, and the others are unexplained. V, J and clone size reflect that table, while D and trimming were determined from the DNA. The sample has under 150,000 clones on record, 82% of them singletons. Around 2.5% of the sample is taken by the ten largest.

In total, roughly 710 healthy bone marrow donors made up the cohort. Cohort members were all nominally healthy when sampled, although unrecorded immune exposures were likely present. The donor tested CMV seronegative, placing the donor among the 350 or so seronegative members of the cohort. Every donor gave a peripheral blood sample, and the peripheral blood mononuclear cells from that sample were used for TCR beta sequencing. The Qiagen DNeasy Blood Extraction Kit was used to extract genomic DNA from the blood cell samples. A single count supports this clone. Which antigen it targets is not known. Base qualities are not provided; no much larger clone lies one nucleotide away.

In this chain, TRBV6-5 is recombined with TRBJ2-7, and possibly TRBD2, on 5 matching bases. The sequenced sample consisted of PBMCs. The TCR comes from a male donor in good health and CMV-seronegative. For the CDR3, the sequence is CASSYPGPGGEQYF. At the DNA level, the sequence is TGTGCCAGCAGTTACCCCGGGCCTGGAGGCGAGCAGTACTTC.